Below are 10 T cell receptor beta chains sequenced from a single sample in a study of blood T cell repertoires in COVID-19. The repertoire was sequenced with immunoSEQ multiplex PCR; TCRdb's copy has only in-frame clones and lacks some. The profile shows about 260,000 clones, approximately 86% of them singletons. Sequenced material: peripheral blood. The receptors here all came from a man aged 18 to 29 with active or convalescent COVID-19.

The chain carries TRBV19 and TRBJ1-3, with D possibly matching TRBD1 (5 bases). The CDR3 covers 16 residues. Germline V CDR1 and CDR2: LNHDA, SQIVND (reference sequence). The ends were cut back, 6 bases at V and 1 base at J, with 16 bases in the middle. The CDR3 sequence is CASSFQARQSGNTIYF. CDR3 nucleotide sequence: TGTGCCAGTAGCTTCCAGGCACGACAGTCTGGAAACACCATATATTTT.

V and J are TRBV7-2 and TRBJ2-1; 9 bases are a match to TRBD1. From germline, CDR1 is SGHTA and CDR2 FQGNSA. The CDR3 has 17 amino acids. The trim removed 5 bases at V and 1 base at J, leaving 9 bases unmatched. CDR3 residues: CASSKAPGQGSYNEQFF. The DNA for the CDR3 is TGTGCCAGCAGCAAGGCCCCGGGACAGGGTTCCTACAATGAGCAGTTCTTC.

In this sample, this clone turned up a few times. The chain employs TRBV11-2 and TRBJ2-3; possible D gene TRBD1, 6 bases. The CDR3 spans 19 residues. CDR1 and CDR2 from the germline V gene are SGHAT and FQNNGV. Trimming cost V 5 bases and J 2 bases, with 26 bases left between them. Written as DNA, the CDR3 is TGTGCCAGCAGCCAGAAACAGGGTGAAGAACGCCGGGCCACAGATACGCAGTATTTT. This translates into CASSQKQGEERRATDTQYF.

The chain links TRBV19 to TRBJ1-1; D is unresolved. There are 12 residues in the CDR3. Trimming pared 5 bases from V and 7 bases from J, leaving 11 bases between. The germline CDR1 and CDR2 sequences are LNHDA and SQIVND (reference sequence). CDR3 in DNA: TGTGCCAGTAGTTGGGGAGGGATTGAAGCTTTCTTT. Translation: CASSWGGIEAFF.

The chain joins TRBV4-3 to TRBJ2-2; D may be TRBD2 (6 bases). The length of the CDR3 is 19 residues. The ends were cut back, 0 bases at V and 1 base at J, with 18 bases in the middle. CDR1 LGHNA and CDR2 YSLEER come from the germline V gene. CDR3 protein: CASSQDLERGNMNTGELFF. The CDR3 nucleotides are TGCGCCAGCAGCCAAGATTTAGAGCGCGGGAATATGAACACCGGGGAGCTGTTTTTT.

The chain couples TRBV19 to TRBJ2-5; TRBD1 matches at 9 bases. V lost 9 bases to trimming and J lost 2 bases; unmatched junction nucleotides: 4. CDR3 length: 13 residues. CDR1 is LNHDA, CDR2 SQIVND, per germline (reference sequence). Here the CDR3 reads CASRTGEQETQYF. As DNA, the CDR3 is TGTGCCAGCAGGACAGGGGAACAAGAGACCCAGTACTTC. Using reference TRBV19 and TRBJ2-5 for the parts outside the CDR3, the full variable domain is DGGITQSPKYLFRKEGQNVTLSCEQNLNHDAMYWYRQDPGQGLRLIYYSQIVNDFQKGDIAEGYSVSREKKESFPLTVTSAQKNPTAFYLCASRTGEQETQYFGPGTRLLVL.

This sequence joins TRBV7-3 and TRBJ1-1; D possibly corresponds to TRBD1 (5 bases). The CDR3 loop spans 13 amino acids. Trimming took 5 bases from V and 1 from J, leaving 8 bases between them. Germline CDR1 is SGHTA and CDR2 is FQGTGA. The CDR3 DNA reads as TGTGCCAGCAGCGACGGACAGAACACTGAAGCTTTCTTT. It encodes CASSDGQNTEAFF.

This clone has a single count. This chain links TRBV4-1 with TRBJ1-1; 10 bases match TRBD1. V was clipped by 2 bases and J by 13 bases; unmatched bases: 7. CDR1 MGHRA and CDR2 YSYEKL come from the germline V gene. The CDR3 has 13 residues. CDR3 sequence reads: CASSQPLDRGYFF. For the CDR3, the DNA is TGCGCCAGCAGCCAACCCCTGGACAGGGGGTATTTCTTT.

The chain recombines TRBV3-1 (or the pseudogene TRBV3-2) with TRBJ1-3; D is unclear. This CDR3 is built from 14 residues. Germline CDR1 and CDR2: LGHDT and YNNKEL (reference sequence). Trimming pared 0 bases from V and 5 bases from J, leaving 8 bases between. The CDR3 protein is CASSQEGSRNTIYF. CDR3 nucleotides: TGTGCCAGCAGCCAAGAGGGGAGTCGAAACACCATATATTTT.

The chain employs TRBV6-1 and TRBJ1-4, with 7 bases identical to TRBD1. Germline V gives CDR1 MNHNS, CDR2 SASEGT. V was pared by 3 bases and J by 7 bases, with 5 bases of the junction left unmatched. This CDR3 has 14 residues. The CDR3 region has the DNA TGTGCCAGCAGTGAGGGGACAGAAGGTGAAAAACTGTTTTTT. It yields the protein CASSEGTEGEKLFF.